The next 27 T cell receptor beta chains were all read from a single sample in a study of T cells in Graves' hyperthyroidism and ophthalmopathy. Amplification of TCR beta CDR3 regions used RNA as the template. In the first-round RT-PCR of the TCR CDR3, the HTBI primer set was used. TCRdb reprocessed the multiplex PCR reads via MiXCR and lists one record per CDR3 protein. The table includes more than 600,000 distinct CDR3 sequences, roughly 15% detected once. Input material: blood. The receptors were sampled from a man younger than 30 with Graves' hyperthyroidism.

The sample holds many counts of this clonotype. V and J are TRBV28 and TRBJ2-7; the D is unclear. Trimming left V 6 bases short and J 4 bases short, with 13 bases between. Germline V lookup: CDR1 MDHEN, CDR2 SYDVKM. This CDR3 spans 13 amino acids. CDR3 nucleotide sequence: TGTGCCAGCAGCCAAAGCTTAATGTACGAGCAGTACTTC. Its protein is CASSQSLMYEQYF.

This chain connects TRBV20-1 to TRBJ2-5; D unresolved. The V gene lost 1 base and the J gene lost 1 base, with 7 bases spanning the gap. The CDR3 runs 13 residues. Germline CDR1 is DFQATT and CDR2 is SNEGSKA (reference sequence). The DNA of the CDR3 is TGCAGTGCTAGAGTGGTTGCCCAAGAGACCCAGTACTTC. Protein sequence: CSARVVAQETQYF.

This clonotype appeared a few times. In DNA form, the CDR3 reads TGCAGTGCTCGACCGGACACCACAGATACGCAGTATTTT. It is translated as CSARPDTTDTQYF. The rearrangement uses TRBV20-1 and TRBJ2-3, with D maybe TRBD1 (5 bases). V lost 5 bases, J lost 2 bases, and 11 bases lay in between. The CDR3 runs to 13 residues. Germline V gene lookup returns CDR1 DFQATT and CDR2 SNEGSKA (reference sequence).

This clonotype was seen repeatedly, ten times or more. The V and J genes are TRBV29-1 and TRBJ2-5; D gene ambiguous. CDR3 size: 15 residues. CDR1 SQVTM and CDR2 ANQGSEA come from the germline V gene. Trimming removed 0 bases at V and 6 bases at J, with 17 bases between. CDR3 in DNA: TGCAGCGTTGAAGACCTGACCCCCGGAAGAAAGACCCAGTACTTC. Its protein is CSVEDLTPGRKTQYF.

This clonotype was counted at least ten times. This chain links TRBV28 with TRBJ1-2, with D unresolved. CDR3 length equals 15 residues. V shed 6 bases and J shed 5 bases, with 19 bases lying between them. Germline assignment: CDR1 MDHEN and CDR2 SYDVKM. The CDR3 sequence is CASRPPLGAWYGYTF. CDR3 coding DNA: TGTGCCAGCAGGCCCCCCCTGGGAGCATGGTATGGCTACACCTTC.

This clonotype was found a few times. V gene TRBV11-2 combines with J gene TRBJ2-7; D is uncertain. This CDR3 spans 15 amino acids. V shed 2 bases and J shed 1 base, with 12 bases lying between them. Germline lookup yields CDR1 SGHAT and CDR2 FQNNGV. This CDR3 is CASSLMATPSYEQYF. The CDR3 DNA reads TGTGCCAGCAGCTTAATGGCTACCCCGTCCTACGAGCAGTACTTC.

This clonotype was counted many times. This chain uses TRBV7-9 with TRBJ2-4; D unresolved. The germline CDR1 and CDR2 sequences are SEHNR and FQNEAQ (reference sequence). V was pared by 1 base and J by 8 bases, with 12 bases between. CDR3 length equals 14 residues. The CDR3 nucleotides are TGTGCCAGCAGCTTAGTTACAGAACGAGACATTCAGTACTTC. Its translation: CASSLVTERDIQYF.

The genes are TRBV11-2 and TRBJ2-1; 11 bases align to TRBD1. The CDR3 covers 15 residues. V trimming: 5 bases; J trimming: 6 bases; junction bases outside the gene matches: 6. CDR1 and CDR2 from the germline V gene are SGHAT and FQNNGV. CDR3: CASSPWDRGGNEQFF. CDR3 DNA sequence: TGTGCCAGCAGCCCCTGGGACAGGGGGGGCAATGAGCAGTTCTTC.

In this sample, this clonotype turned up many times. The chain links TRBV28 to TRBJ2-5; 15 bases line up with TRBD2. CDR3 length: 16 residues. The trim removed 6 bases at V and 5 bases at J, leaving 7 bases unmatched. The germline V gene encodes CDR1 MDHEN and CDR2 SYDVKM. The CDR3, as DNA: TGTGCCAGCAGGGGGACTAGCGGGAGGAGGGGCGAGACCCAGTACTTC. Amino acid sequence: CASRGTSGRRGETQYF.

The chain is built from TRBV19 and TRBJ2-1; the D gene could be TRBD1 or TRBD2 (5 bases each). Germline V gene sequence: CDR1 LNHDA, CDR2 SQIVND (reference sequence). The V and J ends lost 3 bases and 5 bases respectively, with 11 bases between them. The CDR3 has 14 amino acids. The CDR3 region has the DNA TGTGCCAGTAGTATTCGAGGGGACGACAATGAGCAGTTCTTC. Translating gives CASSIRGDDNEQFF.

This clonotype was picked up many times. The genes are TRBV18 and TRBJ2-7; the D gene could be TRBD1 or TRBD2 (6 bases each). CDR3 length equals 13 residues. Trimming took 3 bases from V and 7 from J, leaving 13 bases between them. Per germline, CDR1 KGHSH and CDR2 LQKENI. CDR3 sequence reads: CASSPSGAREQYF. The CDR3, as DNA: TGTGCCAGCTCACCGTCGGGGGCTCGGGAGCAGTACTTC.

The V gene is TRBV6-6, the J gene TRBJ1-2, with 10 positions matching TRBD1. The CDR3 length is 13 residues. Losses at the gene ends were 2 bases for V and 8 bases for J; bases not matched to a gene: 2. The germline V gene encodes CDR1 MNHNY and CDR2 SVGAGI (reference sequence). CDR3 loop: CASSYVTGGGYTF. The CDR3 DNA is TGTGCCAGCAGTTACGTGACAGGGGGCGGCTACACCTTC.

This clonotype was detected many times. The chain has TRBV28 and TRBJ2-2; 10 bases match TRBD1. Germline V lookup: CDR1 MDHEN, CDR2 SYDVKM. Trimming removed 8 bases from V and 3 bases from J; junction bases left unmatched: 6. The CDR3 contains 15 residues. CDR3 in DNA: TGTGCCAGCCATTCGGACAGGGGGTACACCGGGGAGCTGTTTTTT. This encodes CASHSDRGYTGELFF.

This clonotype showed up many times. This chain joins TRBV11-2 and TRBJ2-5; possibly TRBD1 for D (6 bases). Trimming shortened V by 5 bases and J by 4 bases, and 11 bases separated the two germline ends. This CDR3 contains 13 residues. Germline values: CDR1 SGHAT, CDR2 FQNNGV. The CDR3 loop is CASSIQGAETQYF. The CDR3 DNA reads as TGTGCCAGCAGCATACAGGGAGCAGAGACCCAGTACTTC.

The chain employs TRBV11-3 and TRBJ2-1, with 12 positions matching TRBD1. Trimming at V came to 6 bases and at J to 7 bases, leaving 4 bases not matched to a gene. CDR1 SGHNT and CDR2 YENEEA come from the germline V gene. The CDR3 has 14 amino acids. CDR3 amino acids: CASRRDRGLNEQFF. CDR3 DNA: TGTGCCAGCAGACGGGACAGGGGGCTGAATGAGCAGTTCTTC.

This clonotype was seen more than once but under ten times. The chain is built from TRBV6-9 and TRBJ2-3; 8 positions match TRBD1. Per the germline V gene, CDR1 is MNHGY and CDR2 is SVAAGI. Trimming at V came to 4 bases and at J to 1 base, leaving 4 bases not matched to a gene. The CDR3 spans 15 residues. DNA for the CDR3: TGTGCCAGCAGTTCATCACAGGGGGGCACAGATACGCAGTATTTT. Its translation is CASSSSQGGTDTQYF.

This clonotype was counted ten times or more. The chain links TRBV28 to TRBJ2-7; 12 bases agree with TRBD1. The CDR3 consists of 16 residues. Per germline, CDR1 MDHEN and CDR2 SYDVKM. The V gene end was trimmed by 8 bases and the J gene end by 7 bases; junction bases not matched to a gene: 15. The CDR3 sequence: CASGTGTGGEAWEQYF. The CDR3 DNA is TGTGCCAGCGGGACGGGGACAGGGGGCGAGGCGTGGGAGCAGTACTTC.

The chain is built from TRBV5-1 and TRBJ2-7, with D perhaps given as TRBD1 or TRBD2 (7 bases each). The CDR3 length is 17 residues. V dropped 2 bases and J dropped 2 bases, with 20 bases sitting between them. The germline CDR1 and CDR2 sequences are SGHRS and YFSETQ. CDR3 in DNA: TGCGCCAGCAGCTTCGACAGGGCGGACAGCGGGACCTACGAGCAGTACTTC. This codes for CASSFDRADSGTYEQYF. Combining the CDR3 with reference TRBV5-1 and TRBJ2-7 gives the whole variable domain KAGVTQTPRYLIKTRGQQVTLSCSPISGHRSVSWYQQTPGQGLQFLFEYFSETQRNKGNFPGRFSGRQFSNSRSEMNVSTLELGDSALYLCASSFDRADSGTYEQYFGPGTRLTVT.

This clonotype was seen only once. V gene TRBV28 combines with J gene TRBJ1-3; 10 bases agree with TRBD1. The CDR3 runs 17 residues. V gave up 5 bases and J gave up 0 bases; unmatched junction bases: 7. Germline CDR1 MDHEN, CDR2 SYDVKM. CDR3 DNA: TGTGCCAGCAGTCCAGGGACAGGGGTAGACTCTGGAAACACCATATATTTT. Translated: CASSPGTGVDSGNTIYF. The complete variable domain, with remaining parts taken from reference TRBV28 and TRBJ1-3, reads DVKVTQSSRYLVKRTGEKVFLECVQDMDHENMFWYRQDPGLGLRLIYFSYDVKMKEKGDIPEGYSVSREKKERFSLILESASTNQTSMYLCASSPGTGVDSGNTIYFGEGSWLTVV.

This chain joins TRBV7-9 and TRBJ1-6; possible D gene TRBD1, 6 bases. The CDR3 covers 17 residues. CDR1 SEHNR and CDR2 FQNEAQ come from the germline V gene (reference sequence). With 1 base removed from V and 4 bases from J, the gap between germline ends came to 14 bases. CDR3: CASSLDGQTTYNSPLHF. CDR3 DNA sequence: TGTGCCAGCAGCTTAGATGGACAGACAACTTATAATTCACCCCTCCACTTT.

This chain joins TRBV9 and TRBJ2-5; 8 positions match TRBD2. Germline V CDR1 and CDR2: SGDLS, YYNGEE. The CDR3 extends over 16 amino acids. With V trimmed by 0 bases and J by 4 bases, 8 bases remained unmatched. This CDR3 reads CASSVAGGRGAETQYF. The CDR3 nucleotides are TGTGCCAGCAGCGTAGCGGGGGGGAGGGGGGCAGAGACCCAGTACTTC.

The sample holds many counts of this clonotype. The chain joins TRBV28 to TRBJ2-7; maybe TRBD2 (6 bases). V gave up 8 bases and J gave up 3 bases, with 11 bases separating them. Germline assignment: CDR1 MDHEN and CDR2 SYDVKM. The CDR3 loop spans 12 amino acids. The CDR3 DNA sequence: TGTGCCAGCCGTAGCGGTAACTACGAGCAGTACTTC. Translation: CASRSGNYEQYF.

This clonotype turned up a few times. The chain employs TRBV9 and TRBJ2-1; a possible D gene is TRBD2 (6 bases). Germline V gene lookup returns CDR1 SGDLS and CDR2 YYNGEE. Trimming took off 5 bases at V and 7 bases at J, with 19 bases between the two ends. The CDR3 spans 15 residues. The CDR3 is CASSLGGVPANEQFF. CDR3 coding DNA: TGTGCCAGCAGTCTCGGCGGGGTCCCGGCAAATGAGCAGTTCTTC. Full variable domain (outside the CDR3, taken from reference TRBV9 and TRBJ2-1): DSGVTQTPKHLITATGQRVTLRCSPRSGDLSVYWYQQSLDQGLQFLIQYYNGEERAKGNILERFSAQQFPDLHSELNLSSLELGDSALYFCASSLGGVPANEQFFGPGTRLTVL.

The chain carries TRBV30 and TRBJ1-4; no reliable D call. The V gene's germline CDR1 is GTSNPN and CDR2 SVGIG (reference sequence). Deletions cut 5 bases from V and 5 bases from J, with 15 bases between. The CDR3 extends over 14 amino acids. The CDR3 DNA reads as TGTGCCTGGGCCCGGCCGTCCTCGAATGAAAAACTGTTTTTT. Amino acid sequence: CAWARPSSNEKLFF. The full variable domain, completed using reference TRBV30 and TRBJ1-4, is SQTIHQWPATLVQPVGSPLSLECTVEGTSNPNLYWYRQAAGRGLQLLFYSVGIGQISSEVPQNLSASRPQDRQFILSSKKLLLSDSGFYLCAWARPSSNEKLFFGSGTQLSVL.

The J gene is TRBJ2-1, the V gene TRBV6-1; D gene unclear. Trimming removed 4 bases from V and 0 bases from J, with 10 bases in between. CDR3 length: 15 residues. The germline V gene encodes CDR1 MNHNS and CDR2 SASEGT. The CDR3, as DNA: TGTGCCAGCAGTGCTAGTCCGAGCTCCTACAATGAGCAGTTCTTC. Translating it yields CASSASPSSYNEQFF.

This clonotype appeared a few times. The chain recombines TRBV12-5 with TRBJ1-6; D call uncertain. The germline V gene has CDR1 LGHNT and CDR2 FRNRAP. With 5 bases removed from V and 7 bases from J, the gap between germline ends came to 3 bases. The CDR3 totals 11 residues. CDR3 DNA: TGTGCTAGTGGTCCGAATTCACCCCTCCACTTT. Translation gives CASGPNSPLHF.

This clonotype has ten or more counts. The chain is built from TRBV11-2 and TRBJ2-3; D call uncertain. V was pared by 3 bases and J by 7 bases, with 8 bases between. Germline values: CDR1 SGHAT, CDR2 FQNNGV. The CDR3 spans 12 residues. The CDR3 nucleotides read TGTGCCAGCAGCTTCCCTCTTAATACGCAGTATTTT. This translates into CASSFPLNTQYF. The full variable domain, completed using reference TRBV11-2 and TRBJ2-3, is EAGVAQSPRYKIIEKRQSVAFWCNPISGHATLYWYQQILGQGPKLLIQFQNNGVVDDSQLPKDRFSAERLKGVDSTLKIQPAKLEDSAVYLCASSFPLNTQYFGPGTRLTVL.